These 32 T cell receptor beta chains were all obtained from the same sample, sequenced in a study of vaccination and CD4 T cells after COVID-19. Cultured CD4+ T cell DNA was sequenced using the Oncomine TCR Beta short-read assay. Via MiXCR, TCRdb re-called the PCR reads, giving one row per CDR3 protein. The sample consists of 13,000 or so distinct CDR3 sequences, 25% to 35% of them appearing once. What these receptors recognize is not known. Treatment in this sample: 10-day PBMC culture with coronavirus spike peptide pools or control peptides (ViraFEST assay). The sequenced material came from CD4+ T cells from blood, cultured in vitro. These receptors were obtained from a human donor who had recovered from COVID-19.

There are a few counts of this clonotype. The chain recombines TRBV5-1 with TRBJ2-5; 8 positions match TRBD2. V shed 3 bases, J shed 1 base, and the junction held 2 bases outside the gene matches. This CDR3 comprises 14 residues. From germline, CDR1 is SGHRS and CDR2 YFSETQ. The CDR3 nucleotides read TGCGCCAGCAGCTCTAGCGGGTTCCAAGAGACCCAGTACTTC. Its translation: CASSSSGFQETQYF.

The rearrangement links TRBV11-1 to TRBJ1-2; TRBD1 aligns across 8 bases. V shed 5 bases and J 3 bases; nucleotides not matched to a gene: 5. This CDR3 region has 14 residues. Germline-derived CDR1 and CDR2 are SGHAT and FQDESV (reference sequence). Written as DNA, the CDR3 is TGTGCCAGCAGCCCGCAGACAGGGGACTATGGCTACACCTTC. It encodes CASSPQTGDYGYTF.

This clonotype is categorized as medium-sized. Written as DNA, the CDR3 is TGTGCCAGCAGTTACTCGTACTTTCGGGAACCCCTCTCTGGGGCCAACGTCCTGACTTTC. Residues: CASSYSYFREPLSGANVLTF. This chain connects TRBV6-2 or TRBV6-3 to TRBJ2-6; possible D gene TRBD2, 5 bases. The CDR3 covers 20 residues. Trimming cost V 0 bases and J 0 bases, with 18 bases left between them. The V gene's germline CDR1 is MNHEY and CDR2 SVGEGT.

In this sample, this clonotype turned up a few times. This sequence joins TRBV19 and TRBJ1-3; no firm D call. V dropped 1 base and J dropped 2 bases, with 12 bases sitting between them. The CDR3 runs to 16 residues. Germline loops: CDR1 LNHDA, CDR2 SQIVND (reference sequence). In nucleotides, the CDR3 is TGTGCCAGTAGTATAGGGCGTCTGATAACTGGAAACACCATATATTTT. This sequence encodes CASSIGRLITGNTIYF.

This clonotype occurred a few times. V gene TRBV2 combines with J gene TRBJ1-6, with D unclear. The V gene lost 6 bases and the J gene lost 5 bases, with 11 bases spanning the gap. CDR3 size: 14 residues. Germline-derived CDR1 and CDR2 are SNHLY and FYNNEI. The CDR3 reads CASRVTRNNSPLHF. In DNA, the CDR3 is TGTGCCAGCAGGGTCACCCGGAATAATTCACCCCTCCACTTT.

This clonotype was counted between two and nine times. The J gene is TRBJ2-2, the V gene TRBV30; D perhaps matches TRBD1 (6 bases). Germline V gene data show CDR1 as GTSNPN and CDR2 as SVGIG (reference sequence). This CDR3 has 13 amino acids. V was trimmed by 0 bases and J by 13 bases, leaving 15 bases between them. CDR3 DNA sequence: TGTGCCTGGAGTGTAGGGGGTGCTTCGGTGCTGTTTTTT. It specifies CAWSVGGASVLFF.

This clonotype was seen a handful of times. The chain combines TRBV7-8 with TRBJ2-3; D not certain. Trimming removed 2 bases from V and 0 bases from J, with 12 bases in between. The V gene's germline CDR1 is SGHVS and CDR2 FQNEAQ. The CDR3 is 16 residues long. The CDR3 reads CASSLRMDSSTDTQYF. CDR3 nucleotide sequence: TGTGCCAGCAGCTTAAGGATGGATTCTAGCACAGATACGCAGTATTTT.

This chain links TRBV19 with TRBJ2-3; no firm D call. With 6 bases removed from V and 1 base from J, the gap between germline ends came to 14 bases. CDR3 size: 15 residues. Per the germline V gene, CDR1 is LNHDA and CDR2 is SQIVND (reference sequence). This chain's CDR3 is CASRTLRYGTDTQYF. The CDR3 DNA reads TGTGCCAGTAGGACCCTTCGATACGGCACAGATACGCAGTATTTT.

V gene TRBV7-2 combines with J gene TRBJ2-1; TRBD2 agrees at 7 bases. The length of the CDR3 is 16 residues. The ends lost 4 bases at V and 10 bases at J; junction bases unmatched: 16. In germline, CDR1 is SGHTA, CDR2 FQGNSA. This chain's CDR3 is CASSSSGLRDPREQFF. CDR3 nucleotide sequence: TGTGCCAGCAGCTCCTCGGGACTACGTGACCCAAGGGAGCAGTTCTTC.

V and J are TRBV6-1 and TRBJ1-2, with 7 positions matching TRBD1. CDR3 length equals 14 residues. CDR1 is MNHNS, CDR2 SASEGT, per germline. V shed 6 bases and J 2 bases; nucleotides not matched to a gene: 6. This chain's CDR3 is CASSDLTGNYGYTF. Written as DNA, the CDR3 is TGTGCCAGCAGCGATTTGACAGGGAACTATGGCTACACCTTC.

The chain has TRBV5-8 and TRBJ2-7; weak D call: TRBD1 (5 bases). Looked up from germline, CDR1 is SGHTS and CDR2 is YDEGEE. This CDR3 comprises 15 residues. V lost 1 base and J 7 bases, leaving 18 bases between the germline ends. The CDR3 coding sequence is TGTGCCAGCAGCTTGCACAGTGGGGCTGCTGGAGAGCAGTACTTC. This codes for CASSLHSGAAGEQYF.

The CDR3 here is CASRMTSGGEETQYF. DNA for the CDR3: TGCGCCAGCAGAATGACTAGCGGGGGGGAGGAGACCCAGTACTTC. This chain joins TRBV5-1 and TRBJ2-5; 14 nucleotides line up with TRBD2. This CDR3 region has 15 residues. Germline V lookup: CDR1 SGHRS, CDR2 YFSETQ. V lost 5 bases to trimming and J lost 5 bases; unmatched junction nucleotides: 5.

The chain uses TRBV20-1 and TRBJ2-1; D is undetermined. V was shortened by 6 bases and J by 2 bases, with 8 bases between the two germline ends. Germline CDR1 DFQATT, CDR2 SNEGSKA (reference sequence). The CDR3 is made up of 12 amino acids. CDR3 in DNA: TGCAGTGCCCCGGACGCCTACAATGAGCAGTTCTTC. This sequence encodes CSAPDAYNEQFF.

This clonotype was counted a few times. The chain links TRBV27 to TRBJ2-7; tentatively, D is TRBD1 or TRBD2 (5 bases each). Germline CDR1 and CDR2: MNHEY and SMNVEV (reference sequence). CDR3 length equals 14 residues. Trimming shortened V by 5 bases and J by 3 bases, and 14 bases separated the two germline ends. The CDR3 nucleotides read TGTGCCAGCAGTCCGAGGGACCGCAACTACGAGCAGTACTTC. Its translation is CASSPRDRNYEQYF.

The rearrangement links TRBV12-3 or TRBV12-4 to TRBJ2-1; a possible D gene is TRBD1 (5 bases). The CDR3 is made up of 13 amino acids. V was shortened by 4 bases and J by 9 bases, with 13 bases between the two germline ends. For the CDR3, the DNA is TGTGCCAGCAGTTCGGCAGGGCCCCTTGAGCAGTTCTTC. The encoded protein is CASSSAGPLEQFF.

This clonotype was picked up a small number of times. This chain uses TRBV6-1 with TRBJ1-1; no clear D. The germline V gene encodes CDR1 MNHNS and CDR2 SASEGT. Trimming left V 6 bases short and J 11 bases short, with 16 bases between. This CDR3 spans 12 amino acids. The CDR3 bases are TGTGCCAGCAGGTTAGAAGCAGGACTCGCTTTCTTT. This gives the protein CASRLEAGLAFF.

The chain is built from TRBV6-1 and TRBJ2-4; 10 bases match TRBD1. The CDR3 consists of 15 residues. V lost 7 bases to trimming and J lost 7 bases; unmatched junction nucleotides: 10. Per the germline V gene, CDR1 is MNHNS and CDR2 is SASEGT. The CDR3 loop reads CASKYDRGLGNIQYF. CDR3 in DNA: TGTGCCAGCAAGTACGACAGGGGGCTCGGGAACATTCAGTACTTC.

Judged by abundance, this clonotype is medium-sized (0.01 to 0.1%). The chain's CDR3 is CASSDGQGRTDTQYF. CDR3 bases: TGTGCCAGCAGCGACGGACAGGGACGAACAGATACGCAGTATTTT. V usage is TRBV7-2 and J usage is TRBJ2-3, with 8 bases lining up with TRBD1. Germline values: CDR1 SGHTA, CDR2 FQGNSA. CDR3 length: 15 amino acids. Trimming cost V 5 bases and J 3 bases; bases outside gene matches: 7.

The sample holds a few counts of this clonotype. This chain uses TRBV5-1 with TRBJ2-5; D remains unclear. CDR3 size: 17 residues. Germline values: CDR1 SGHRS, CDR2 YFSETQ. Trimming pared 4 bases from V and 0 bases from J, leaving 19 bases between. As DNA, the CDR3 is TGCGCCAGCAGCCGAGGTCAGGCAGGATCGTACCAAGAGACCCAGTACTTC. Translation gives CASSRGQAGSYQETQYF.

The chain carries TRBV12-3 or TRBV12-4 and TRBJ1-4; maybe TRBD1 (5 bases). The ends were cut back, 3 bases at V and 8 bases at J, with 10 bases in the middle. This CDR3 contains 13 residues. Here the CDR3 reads CASSFGAGEKLFF. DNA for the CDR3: TGTGCCAGCAGTTTTGGTGCAGGGGAAAAACTGTTTTTT.

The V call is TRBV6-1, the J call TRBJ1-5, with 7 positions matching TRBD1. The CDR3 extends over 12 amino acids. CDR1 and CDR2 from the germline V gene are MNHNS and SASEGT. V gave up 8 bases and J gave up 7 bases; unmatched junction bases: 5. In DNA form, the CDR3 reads TGTGCCAGCGCGAACAGGGGCCAGCCCCAGCATTTT. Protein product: CASANRGQPQHF.

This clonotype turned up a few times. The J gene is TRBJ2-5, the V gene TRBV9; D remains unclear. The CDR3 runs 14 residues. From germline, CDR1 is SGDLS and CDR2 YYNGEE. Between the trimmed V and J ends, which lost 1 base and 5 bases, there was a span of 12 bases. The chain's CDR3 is CASSVFGEPETQYF. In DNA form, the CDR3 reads TGTGCCAGCAGCGTATTTGGGGAACCTGAGACCCAGTACTTC.

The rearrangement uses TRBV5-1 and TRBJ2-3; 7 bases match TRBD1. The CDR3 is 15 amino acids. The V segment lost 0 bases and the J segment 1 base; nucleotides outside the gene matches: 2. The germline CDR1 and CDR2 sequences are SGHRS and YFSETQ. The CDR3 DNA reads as TGCGCCAGCAGCTTGGGAACAGGGGGCACAGATACGCAGTATTTT. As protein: CASSLGTGGTDTQYF.

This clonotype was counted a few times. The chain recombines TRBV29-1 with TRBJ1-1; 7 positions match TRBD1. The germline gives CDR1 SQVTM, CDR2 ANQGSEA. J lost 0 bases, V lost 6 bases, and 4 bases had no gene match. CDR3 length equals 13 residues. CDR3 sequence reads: CSVEGQLNTEAFF. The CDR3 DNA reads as TGCAGCGTGGAGGGACAGTTGAACACTGAAGCTTTCTTT. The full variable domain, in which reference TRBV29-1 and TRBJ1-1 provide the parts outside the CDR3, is SAVISQKPSRDICQRGTSLTIQCQVDSQVTMMFWYRQQPGQSLTLIATANQGSEATYESGFVIDKFPISRPNLTFSTLTVSNMSPEDSSIYLCSVEGQLNTEAFFGQGTRLTVV.

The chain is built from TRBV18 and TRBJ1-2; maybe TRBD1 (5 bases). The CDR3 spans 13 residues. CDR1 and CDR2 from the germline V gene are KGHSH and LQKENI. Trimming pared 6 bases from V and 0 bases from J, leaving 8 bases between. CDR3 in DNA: TGTGCCAGCTCCCCGACAGCTAACTATGGCTACACCTTC. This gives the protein CASSPTANYGYTF.

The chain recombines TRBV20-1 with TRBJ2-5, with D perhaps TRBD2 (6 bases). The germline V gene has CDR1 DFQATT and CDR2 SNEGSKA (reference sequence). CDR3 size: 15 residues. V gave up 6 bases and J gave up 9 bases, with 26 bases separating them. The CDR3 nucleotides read TGCAGTGCCATGCCCCTTTTACCTACAAGGGAGGCCCAGTACTTC. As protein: CSAMPLLPTREAQYF.

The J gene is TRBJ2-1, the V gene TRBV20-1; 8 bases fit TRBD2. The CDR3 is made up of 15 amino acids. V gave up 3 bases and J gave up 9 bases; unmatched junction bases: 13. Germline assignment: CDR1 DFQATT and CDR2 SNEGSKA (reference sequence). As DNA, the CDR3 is TGCAGTGCTAGTATCGAAGCGGGGGAATCCGGTGAGCAGTTCTTC. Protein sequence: CSASIEAGESGEQFF.

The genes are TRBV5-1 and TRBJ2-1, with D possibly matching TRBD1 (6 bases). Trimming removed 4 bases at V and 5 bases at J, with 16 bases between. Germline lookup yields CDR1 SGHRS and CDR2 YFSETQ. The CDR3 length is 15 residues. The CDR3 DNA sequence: TGCGCCAGCAGCCCTCAAAGGACAGTGGACAATGAGCAGTTCTTC. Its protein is CASSPQRTVDNEQFF.

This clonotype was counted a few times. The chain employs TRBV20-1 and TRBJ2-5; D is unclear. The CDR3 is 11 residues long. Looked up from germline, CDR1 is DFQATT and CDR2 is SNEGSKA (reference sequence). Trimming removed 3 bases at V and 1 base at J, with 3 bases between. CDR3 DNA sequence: TGCAGTGCTAGCACCCAAGAGACCCAGTACTTC. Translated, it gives CSASTQETQYF.

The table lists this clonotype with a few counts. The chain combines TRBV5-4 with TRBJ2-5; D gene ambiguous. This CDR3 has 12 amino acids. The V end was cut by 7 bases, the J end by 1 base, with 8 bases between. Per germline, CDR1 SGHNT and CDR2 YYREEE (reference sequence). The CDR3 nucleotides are TGTGCCAGCGGTAGGCCCCAAGAGACCCAGTACTTC. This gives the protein CASGRPQETQYF.

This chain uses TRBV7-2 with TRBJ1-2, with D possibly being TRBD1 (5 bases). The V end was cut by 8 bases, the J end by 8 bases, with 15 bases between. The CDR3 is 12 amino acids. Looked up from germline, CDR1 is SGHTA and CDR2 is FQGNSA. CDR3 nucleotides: TGTGCCAGCTTTGGTTTCGGGGGGGGCTACACCTTC. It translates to CASFGFGGGYTF.

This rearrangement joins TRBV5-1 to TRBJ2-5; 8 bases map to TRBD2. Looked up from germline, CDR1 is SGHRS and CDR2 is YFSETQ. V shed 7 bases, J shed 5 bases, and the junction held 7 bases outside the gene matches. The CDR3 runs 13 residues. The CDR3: CASFGGGQETQYF. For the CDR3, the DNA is TGCGCCAGCTTCGGGGGGGGTCAGGAGACCCAGTACTTC. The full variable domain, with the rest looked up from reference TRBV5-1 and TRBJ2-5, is KAGVTQTPRYLIKTRGQQVTLSCSPISGHRSVSWYQQTPGQGLQFLFEYFSETQRNKGNFPGRFSGRQFSNSRSEMNVSTLELGDSALYLCASFGGGQETQYFGPGTRLLVL.